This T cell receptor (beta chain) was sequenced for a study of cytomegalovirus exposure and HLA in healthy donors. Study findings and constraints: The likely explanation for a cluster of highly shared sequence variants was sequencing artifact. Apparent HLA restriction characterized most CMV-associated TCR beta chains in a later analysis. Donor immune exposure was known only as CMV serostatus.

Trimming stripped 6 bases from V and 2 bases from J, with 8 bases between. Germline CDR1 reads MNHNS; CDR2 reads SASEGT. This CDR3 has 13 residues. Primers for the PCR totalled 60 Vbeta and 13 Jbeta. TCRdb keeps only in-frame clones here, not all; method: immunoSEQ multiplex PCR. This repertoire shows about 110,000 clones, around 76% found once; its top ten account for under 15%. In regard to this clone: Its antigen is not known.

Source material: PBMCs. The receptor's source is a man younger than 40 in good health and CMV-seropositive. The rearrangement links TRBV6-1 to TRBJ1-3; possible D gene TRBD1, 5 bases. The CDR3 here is CASRPTAGNTIYF. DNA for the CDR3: TGTGCCAGCAGGCCGACAGCTGGAAACACCATATATTTT.